These 10 T cell receptor beta chains were sequenced from one sample in a study of cytomegalovirus exposure and HLA in healthy donors. Primers included in the PCR were 60 Vbeta and 13 Jbeta primers. TCRdb's copy holds only in-frame clones and misses some; the assay was immunoSEQ multiplex PCR. The sample carries 130,000 to 150,000 clones, approximately 82% recorded once. Sequencing input: PBMCs. The receptor set was obtained from a woman aged 55-70 years in good health and CMV-seropositive.

The J gene is TRBJ2-1, the V gene TRBV28; possible D gene TRBD1, 6 bases. Germline V gene data show CDR1 as MDHEN and CDR2 as SYDVKM. The CDR3 is made up of 13 amino acids. V shed 5 bases and J shed 7 bases, with 12 bases lying between them. CDR3 region: CASSKDRLNEQFF. Written as DNA, the CDR3 is TGTGCCAGCAGTAAGGACAGATTGAATGAGCAGTTCTTC.

V is TRBV27 and J is TRBJ1-4; TRBD1 might be the D (5 bases). Germline CDR1 reads MNHEY; CDR2 reads SMNVEV (reference sequence). The CDR3 runs to 16 residues. The V end lost 2 bases, the J end lost 7 bases, and 17 bases lay between the germline ends. The CDR3 bases are TGTGCCAGCAGTTTAACTGAGGGGAGGAGAAGTGAAAAACTGTTTTTT. Translated, it gives CASSLTEGRRSEKLFF.

CDR3 in DNA: TGTGCCAGCAGCTACGCGGCTAGTTTATACTTC. Its protein product is CASSYAASLYF. The chain combines TRBV6-5 with TRBJ2-7; D not certain. CDR1 is MNHEY, CDR2 SVGAGI, per germline. The V end lost 6 bases, the J end lost 13 bases, and 16 bases lay between the germline ends. This CDR3 has 11 amino acids.

V and J are TRBV27 and TRBJ2-7, with 7 bases fitting TRBD2. Germline lookup yields CDR1 MNHEY and CDR2 SMNVEV (reference sequence). The CDR3 is 16 residues long. The V gene end was trimmed by 5 bases and the J gene end by 2 bases; junction bases not matched to a gene: 12. The CDR3 nucleotides read TGTGCCAGCAGTCCCTCCGCGGGGGACTCTCCCTACGAGCAGTACTTC. Translating it yields CASSPSAGDSPYEQYF.

CDR3 DNA: TGTGCCAGCAGCCGCCGACTAGCGGGAGGGCCAAGTGAGCAGTTCTTC. Protein sequence: CASSRRLAGGPSEQFF. The V and J genes are TRBV7-2 and TRBJ2-1; 14 nucleotides agree with TRBD2. The V gene's germline CDR1 is SGHTA and CDR2 FQGNSA. The CDR3 is 16 residues long. Losses at the gene ends were 5 bases for V and 9 bases for J; bases not matched to a gene: 9.

The rearrangement links TRBV25-1 to TRBJ2-2, with 7 bases aligning to TRBD1. With V trimmed by 6 bases and J by 0 bases, 4 bases remained unmatched. Germline assignment: CDR1 MGHDK and CDR2 SYGVNS. The CDR3 covers 15 residues. Here the CDR3 reads CASRPGQTNTGELFF. In DNA, the CDR3 is TGTGCCAGCAGGCCGGGACAGACGAACACCGGGGAGCTGTTTTTT.

The rearrangement links TRBV7-9 to TRBJ1-2; D gene uncertain. Between the trimmed V and J ends, which lost 0 bases and 2 bases, there was a span of 10 bases. The germline CDR1 and CDR2 sequences are SEHNR and FQNEAQ (reference sequence). This CDR3 spans 15 amino acids. CDR3 protein: CASSLALPWNYGYTF. The CDR3 nucleotides read TGTGCCAGCAGCTTAGCGCTACCCTGGAACTATGGCTACACCTTC.

The gene calls are TRBV11-2 and TRBJ2-5; 8 positions agree with TRBD2. The CDR3 is 14 residues long. Germline V lookup: CDR1 SGHAT, CDR2 FQNNGV. Trimming at V came to 5 bases and at J to 4 bases, leaving 6 bases not matched to a gene. The CDR3 spells CASSQVTSGETQYF. The CDR3 nucleotides are TGTGCCAGCAGCCAGGTCACTAGCGGAGAGACCCAGTACTTC.

This clone was detected only once. The chain couples TRBV28 to TRBJ2-7, with TRBD1 matching over 11 bases. The junction had 4 bases not matched to a gene; V was cut back by 6 bases and J by 3 bases. CDR3 length: 14 residues. Germline values: CDR1 MDHEN, CDR2 SYDVKM. The DNA of the CDR3 is TGTGCCAGCAGACCGGACAGGGGGCGCTACGAGCAGTACTTC. This encodes CASRPDRGRYEQYF. The variable domain in full, completed from reference TRBV28 and TRBJ2-7, reads DVKVTQSSRYLVKRTGEKVFLECVQDMDHENMFWYRQDPGLGLRLIYFSYDVKMKEKGDIPEGYSVSREKKERFSLILESASTNQTSMYLCASRPDRGRYEQYFGPGTRLTVT.

Only one count was recorded for this clone. V and J are TRBV4-2 and TRBJ2-4; 9 bases match TRBD2. CDR3 size: 16 residues. Per germline, CDR1 LGHNA and CDR2 YNFKEQ. Trimming cost V 1 base and J 5 bases; bases outside gene matches: 6. Here the CDR3 DNA reads TGTGCCAGCAGCCAAGGCCCTAGCGGGAATCAAAACATTCAGTACTTC. Its protein product is CASSQGPSGNQNIQYF.